This T cell receptor (beta chain) comes out of a study of T cell changes during pregnancy in multiple sclerosis. Generated by immunoSEQ multiplex PCR, the TCRdb table keeps only in-frame clones and is missing some. The data show tens of thousands of clones, 88% seen once. This CDR3 is 11 amino acids long. The V and J ends lost 0 bases and 9 bases respectively, with 4 bases between them. Germline CDR1 and CDR2: SGHRS and YFSETQ. The sequence was obtained from a female donor with multiple sclerosis, enrolled in a pregnancy study. The sample was CD4+ T cells from peripheral blood mononuclear cells, taken in the first trimester of pregnancy. The chain links TRBV5-1 to TRBJ2-1; D uncertain. The CDR3 spells CASSLAVEQFF. The CDR3 bases are TGCGCCAGCAGCTTGGCCGTTGAGCAGTTCTTC.